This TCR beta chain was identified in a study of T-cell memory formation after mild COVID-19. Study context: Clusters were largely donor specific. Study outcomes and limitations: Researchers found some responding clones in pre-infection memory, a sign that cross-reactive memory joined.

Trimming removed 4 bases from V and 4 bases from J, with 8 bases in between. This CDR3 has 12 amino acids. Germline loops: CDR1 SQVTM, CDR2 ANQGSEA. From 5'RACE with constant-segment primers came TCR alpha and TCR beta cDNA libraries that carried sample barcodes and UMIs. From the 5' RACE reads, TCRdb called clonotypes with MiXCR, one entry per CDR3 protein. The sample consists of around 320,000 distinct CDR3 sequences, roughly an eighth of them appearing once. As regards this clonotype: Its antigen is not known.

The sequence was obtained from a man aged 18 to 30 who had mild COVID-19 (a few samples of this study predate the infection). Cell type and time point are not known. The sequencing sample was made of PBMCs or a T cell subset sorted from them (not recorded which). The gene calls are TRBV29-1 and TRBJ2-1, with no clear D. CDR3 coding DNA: TGCAGCGTTGGACCCTCATACAATGAGCAGTTCTTC. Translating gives CSVGPSYNEQFF.